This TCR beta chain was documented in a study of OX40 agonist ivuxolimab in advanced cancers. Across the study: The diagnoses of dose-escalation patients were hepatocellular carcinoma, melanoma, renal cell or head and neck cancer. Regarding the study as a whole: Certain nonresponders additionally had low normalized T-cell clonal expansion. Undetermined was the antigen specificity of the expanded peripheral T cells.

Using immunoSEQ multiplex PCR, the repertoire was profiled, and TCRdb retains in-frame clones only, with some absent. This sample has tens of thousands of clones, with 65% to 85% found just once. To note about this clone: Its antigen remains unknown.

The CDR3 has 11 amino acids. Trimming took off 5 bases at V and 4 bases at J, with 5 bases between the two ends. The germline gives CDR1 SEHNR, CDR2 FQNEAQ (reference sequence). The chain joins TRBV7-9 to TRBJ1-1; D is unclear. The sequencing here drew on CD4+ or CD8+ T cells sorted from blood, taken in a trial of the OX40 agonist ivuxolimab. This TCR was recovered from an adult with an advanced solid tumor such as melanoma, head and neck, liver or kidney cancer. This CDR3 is CASSASTEAFF. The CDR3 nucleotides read TGTGCCAGCAGCGCGAGCACTGAAGCTTTCTTT.